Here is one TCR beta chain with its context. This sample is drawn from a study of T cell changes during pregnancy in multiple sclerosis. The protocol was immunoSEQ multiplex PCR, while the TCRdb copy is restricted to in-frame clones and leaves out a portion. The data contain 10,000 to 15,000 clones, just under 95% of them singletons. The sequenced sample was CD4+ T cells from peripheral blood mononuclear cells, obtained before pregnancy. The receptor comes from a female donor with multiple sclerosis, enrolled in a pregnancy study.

CDR3 DNA sequence: TGTGCCAGTAGTACAGGTGGACAGCGCCAAGAGACCCAGTACTTC. It codes for CASSTGGQRQETQYF. This chain joins TRBV19 and TRBJ2-5; D may be TRBD1 (6 bases). Trimming shortened V by 4 bases and J by 1 base, and 13 bases separated the two germline ends. This CDR3 region has 15 residues. The germline V gene encodes CDR1 LNHDA and CDR2 SQIVND (reference sequence).